One sample yielded the 12 T cell receptor beta chains listed below, sequenced in a study of cytomegalovirus exposure and HLA in healthy donors. Both 60 Vbeta primers and 13 Jbeta primers went into the PCR. This table comes from immunoSEQ multiplex PCR, and its TCRdb copy is limited to in-frame clones, with some not included. The sample consists of approximately 190,000 clones, 81% of them appearing once. The sample was PBMCs. The receptors were gathered from a man between 35 and 55 years old in good health and CMV-seropositive.

This clone appeared a few times. The gene calls are TRBV13 and TRBJ2-7, with 7 bases lining up with TRBD2. J was trimmed by 2 bases and V by 5 bases; bases with no gene match: 15. The CDR3 is 17 residues long. Germline V gene sequence: CDR1 PRHDT, CDR2 FYEKMQ (reference sequence). The CDR3 protein is CASSAVGGRALPYEQYF. In DNA form, the CDR3 reads TGTGCCAGCAGCGCCGTGGGGGGGAGGGCCCTTCCCTACGAGCAGTACTTC. Using reference TRBV13 and TRBJ2-7 for the parts outside the CDR3, the full variable domain is AAGVIQSPRHLIKEKRETATLKCYPIPRHDTVYWYQQGPGQDPQFLISFYEKMQSDKGSIPDRFSAQQFSDYHSELNMSSLELGDSALYFCASSAVGGRALPYEQYFGPGTRLTVT.

This chain links TRBV6-5 with TRBJ2-3; a weak D match, TRBD2 (6 bases). The CDR3 length is 13 residues. Per the germline V gene, CDR1 is MNHEY and CDR2 is SVGAGI. V lost 5 bases to trimming and J lost 2 bases, with 8 bases between them. The CDR3 DNA is TGTGCCAGCAGTAGGGACTTCACAGATACGCAGTATTTT. It yields the protein CASSRDFTDTQYF.

The V call is TRBV9, the J call TRBJ2-3, with 9 nucleotides matching TRBD2. J was trimmed by 2 bases and V by 2 bases; bases with no gene match: 3. The germline V gene encodes CDR1 SGDLS and CDR2 YYNGEE. This CDR3 is 15 amino acids long. CDR3 sequence (DNA): TGTGCCAGCAGCGTGCGGGGGGGGTCCACAGATACGCAGTATTTT. Amino acid sequence: CASSVRGGSTDTQYF.

The V and J genes are TRBV9 and TRBJ2-1, with 11 nucleotides matching TRBD2. V shed 1 base and J 4 bases; nucleotides not matched to a gene: 7. The CDR3 length is 17 residues. Germline values: CDR1 SGDLS, CDR2 YYNGEE. The DNA of the CDR3 is TGTGCCAGCAGCGTATTGGGGCTAGCGGGGGGATACAATGAGCAGTTCTTC. Translating it yields CASSVLGLAGGYNEQFF.

The chain is built from TRBV25-1 and TRBJ2-1; tentative D call: TRBD1 (5 bases). V gave up 9 bases and J gave up 7 bases, with 16 bases separating them. The CDR3 spans 13 residues. Germline CDR1 MGHDK, CDR2 SYGVNS. The CDR3, as DNA: TGTGCCAGTACTTGGGGCGACCGAAATGAGCAGTTCTTC. Translated, it gives CASTWGDRNEQFF.

V and J are TRBV5-4 and TRBJ2-3; 7 nucleotides match TRBD2. V gave up 4 bases and J gave up 0 bases; unmatched junction bases: 5. The length of the CDR3 is 15 residues. Germline-derived CDR1 and CDR2 are SGHNT and YYREEE (reference sequence). CDR3 DNA: TGTGCCAGCAGCCCCCTAGCGGAGAGCACAGATACGCAGTATTTT. Its translation: CASSPLAESTDTQYF.

The chain links TRBV7-2 to TRBJ2-3; D uncertain. This CDR3 comprises 13 residues. CDR1 and CDR2 from the germline V gene are SGHTA and FQGNSA. Trimming shortened V by 5 bases and J by 5 bases, and 11 bases separated the two germline ends. The CDR3 DNA reads TGTGCCAGCAGCCCTCCCCGAGTAGATACGCAGTATTTT. This translates into CASSPPRVDTQYF.

V gene TRBV7-3 combines with J gene TRBJ2-2, with D possibly being TRBD1 (5 bases). Deletions cut 5 bases from V and 3 bases from J, with 7 bases between. The CDR3 spans 13 residues. Germline V lookup: CDR1 SGHTA, CDR2 FQGTGA. The CDR3 protein is CASSPGHTGELFF. CDR3 coding DNA: TGTGCCAGCAGCCCAGGGCACACCGGGGAGCTGTTTTTT. Full variable domain (rest looked up from reference TRBV7-3 and TRBJ2-2): GAGVSQTPSNKVTEKGKYVELRCDPISGHTALYWYRQSLGQGPEFLIYFQGTGAADDSGLPNDRFFAVRPEGSVSTLKIQRTERGDSAVYLCASSPGHTGELFFGEGSRLTVL.

The gene calls are TRBV11-3 and TRBJ2-1; TRBD1 aligns across 11 bases. Trimming removed 1 base from V and 10 bases from J; junction bases left unmatched: 15. CDR1 SGHNT and CDR2 YENEEA come from the germline V gene. The CDR3 totals 18 residues. The CDR3 DNA is TGTGCCAGCAGCTTAGTATCATGGACAGGGGGCCGATACTGGGAGCAGTTCTTC. This translates into CASSLVSWTGGRYWEQFF. Supplemented by reference TRBV11-3 and TRBJ2-1, the full variable domain reads EAGVVQSPRYKIIEKKQPVAFWCNPISGHNTLYWYLQNLGQGPELLIRYENEEAVDDSQLPKDRFSAERLKGVDSTLKIQPAELGDSAVYLCASSLVSWTGGRYWEQFFGPGTRLTVL.

This chain links TRBV6-6 with TRBJ1-5; D is perhaps TRBD1 (6 bases). The CDR3 covers 13 residues. Germline V CDR1 and CDR2: MNHNY, SVGAGI (reference sequence). Trimming took off 7 bases at V and 6 bases at J, with 13 bases between the two ends. The CDR3 region has the DNA TGTGCCAGCACCCCAGGGGCGGGTCAGCCCCAGCATTTT. This translates into CASTPGAGQPQHF.

The gene calls are TRBV21-1 and TRBJ2-7; the D call TRBD2 from the table was never checked on the DNA. TRBV21-1 is a documented pseudogene. The CDR3 covers 10 residues. The CDR3 spells CASPVREQYF. CDR3 coding DNA: TGTGCCAGCCCCGTCCGGGAGCAGTACTTC.

This clone was found a few times. The chain links TRBV19 to TRBJ2-1; 11 bases fit TRBD1. Germline V CDR1 and CDR2: LNHDA, SQIVND (reference sequence). There are 13 residues in the CDR3. V trimming: 7 bases; J trimming: 6 bases; junction bases outside the gene matches: 2. The CDR3 is CASKGQGANEQFF. The CDR3 bases are TGTGCCAGTAAAGGACAGGGGGCCAATGAGCAGTTCTTC.